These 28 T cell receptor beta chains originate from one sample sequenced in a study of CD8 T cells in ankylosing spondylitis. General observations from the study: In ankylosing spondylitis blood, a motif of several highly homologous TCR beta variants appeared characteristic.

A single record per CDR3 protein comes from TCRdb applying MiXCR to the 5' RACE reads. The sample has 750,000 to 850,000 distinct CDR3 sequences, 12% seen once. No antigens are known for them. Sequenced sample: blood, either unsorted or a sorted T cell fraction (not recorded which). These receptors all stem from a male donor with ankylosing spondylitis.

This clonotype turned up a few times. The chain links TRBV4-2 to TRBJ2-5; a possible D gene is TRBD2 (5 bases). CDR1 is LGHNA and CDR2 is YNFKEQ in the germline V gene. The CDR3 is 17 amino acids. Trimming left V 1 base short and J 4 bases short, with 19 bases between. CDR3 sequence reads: CASSQAVLVEGLETQYF. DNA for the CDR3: TGTGCCAGCAGCCAAGCGGTTTTAGTAGAGGGTTTAGAGACCCAGTACTTC.

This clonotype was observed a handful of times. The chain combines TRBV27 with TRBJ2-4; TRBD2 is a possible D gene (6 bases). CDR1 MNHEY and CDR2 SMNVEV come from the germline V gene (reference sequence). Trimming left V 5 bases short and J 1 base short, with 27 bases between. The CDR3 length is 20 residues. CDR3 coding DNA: TGTGCCAGCAGTCCCAGCGTCCCCCATTCGCGGGATGTGGCCAAAAACATTCAGTACTTC. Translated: CASSPSVPHSRDVAKNIQYF.

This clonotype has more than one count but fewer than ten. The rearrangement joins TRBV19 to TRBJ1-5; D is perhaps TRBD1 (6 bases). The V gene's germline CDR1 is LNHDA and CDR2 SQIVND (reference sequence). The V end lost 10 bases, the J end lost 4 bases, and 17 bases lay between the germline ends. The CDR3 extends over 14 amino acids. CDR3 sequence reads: CATQAKQGNQPQHF. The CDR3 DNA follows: TGTGCCACCCAAGCCAAACAGGGAAATCAGCCCCAGCATTTT. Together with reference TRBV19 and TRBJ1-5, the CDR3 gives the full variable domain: DGGITQSPKYLFRKEGQNVTLSCEQNLNHDAMYWYRQDPGQGLRLIYYSQIVNDFQKGDIAEGYSVSREKKESFPLTVTSAQKNPTAFYLCATQAKQGNQPQHFGDGTRLSIL.

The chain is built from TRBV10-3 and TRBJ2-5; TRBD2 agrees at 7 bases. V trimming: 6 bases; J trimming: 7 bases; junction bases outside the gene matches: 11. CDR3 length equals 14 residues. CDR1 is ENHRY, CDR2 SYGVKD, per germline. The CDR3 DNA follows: TGTGCCATCAGCCCGTCAGCGGGAAGGGGGACCCAGTACTTC. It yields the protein CAISPSAGRGTQYF.

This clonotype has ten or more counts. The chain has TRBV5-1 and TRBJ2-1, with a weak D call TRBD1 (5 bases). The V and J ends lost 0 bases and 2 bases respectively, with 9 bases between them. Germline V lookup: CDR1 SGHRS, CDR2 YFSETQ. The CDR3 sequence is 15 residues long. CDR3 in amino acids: CASSLVQGPYNEQFF. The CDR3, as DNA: TGCGCCAGCAGCTTGGTTCAGGGCCCCTACAATGAGCAGTTCTTC.

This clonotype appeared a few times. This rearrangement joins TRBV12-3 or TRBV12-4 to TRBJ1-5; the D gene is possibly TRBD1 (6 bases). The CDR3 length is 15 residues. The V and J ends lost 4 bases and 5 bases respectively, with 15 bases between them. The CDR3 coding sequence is TGTGCCAGCAGTTATTCGAACAGGGAGGATCAGCCCCAGCATTTT. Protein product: CASSYSNREDQPQHF.

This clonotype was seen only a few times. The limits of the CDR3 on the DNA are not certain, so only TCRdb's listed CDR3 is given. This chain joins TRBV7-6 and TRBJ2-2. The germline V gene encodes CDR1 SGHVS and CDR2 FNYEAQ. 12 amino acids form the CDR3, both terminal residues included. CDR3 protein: CASIGVAGSCFF.

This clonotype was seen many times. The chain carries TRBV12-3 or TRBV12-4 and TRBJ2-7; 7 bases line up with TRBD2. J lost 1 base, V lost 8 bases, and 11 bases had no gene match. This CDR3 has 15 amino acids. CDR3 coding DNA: TGTGCCAGCCAGTTGGGGGGAGGGCCTTCCTACGAGCAGTACTTC. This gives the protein CASQLGGGPSYEQYF.

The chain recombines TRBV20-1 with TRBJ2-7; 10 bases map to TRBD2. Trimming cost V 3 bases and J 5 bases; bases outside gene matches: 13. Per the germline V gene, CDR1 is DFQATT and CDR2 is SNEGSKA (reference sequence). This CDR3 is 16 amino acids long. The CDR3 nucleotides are TGCAGTGCTAGTCCCGGTGTAGCGGGGGGTTTTGACGAGCAGTACTTC. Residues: CSASPGVAGGFDEQYF.

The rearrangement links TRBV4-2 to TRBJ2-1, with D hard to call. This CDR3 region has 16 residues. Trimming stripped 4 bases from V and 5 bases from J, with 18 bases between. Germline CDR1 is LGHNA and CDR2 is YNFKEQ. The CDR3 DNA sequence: TGTGCCAGCAGCCGTCGAGAGAGCCGGGCCCACAATGAGCAGTTCTTC. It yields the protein CASSRRESRAHNEQFF.

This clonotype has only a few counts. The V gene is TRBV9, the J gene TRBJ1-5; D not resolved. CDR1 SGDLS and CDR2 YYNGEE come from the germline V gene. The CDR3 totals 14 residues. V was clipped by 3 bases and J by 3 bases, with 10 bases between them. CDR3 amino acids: CASSGQGTNQPQHF. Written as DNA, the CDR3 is TGTGCCAGCAGCGGTCAAGGAACCAATCAGCCCCAGCATTTT.

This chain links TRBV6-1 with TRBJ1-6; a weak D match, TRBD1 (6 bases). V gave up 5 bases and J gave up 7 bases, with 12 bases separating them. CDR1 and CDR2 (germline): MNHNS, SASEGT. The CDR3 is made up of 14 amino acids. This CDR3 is CASSRAGQNSPLHF. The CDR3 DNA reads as TGTGCCAGCAGTCGCGCAGGACAGAATTCACCCCTCCACTTT.

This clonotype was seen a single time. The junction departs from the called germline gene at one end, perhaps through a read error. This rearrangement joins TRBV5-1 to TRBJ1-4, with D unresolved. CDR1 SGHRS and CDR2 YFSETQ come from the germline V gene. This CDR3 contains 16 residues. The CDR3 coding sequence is TGCGCCAGCAGCGCCATGGAGGTACGGTTTAATGAAAACCTGTTTTTT. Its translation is CASSAMEVRFNENLFF.

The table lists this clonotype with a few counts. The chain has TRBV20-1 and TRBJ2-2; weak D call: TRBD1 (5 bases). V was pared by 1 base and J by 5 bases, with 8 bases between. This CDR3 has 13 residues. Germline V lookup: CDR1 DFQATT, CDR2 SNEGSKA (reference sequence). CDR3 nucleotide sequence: TGCAGTGCTAGAGCTCCAGGGACCGGGGAGCTGTTTTTT. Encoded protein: CSARAPGTGELFF.

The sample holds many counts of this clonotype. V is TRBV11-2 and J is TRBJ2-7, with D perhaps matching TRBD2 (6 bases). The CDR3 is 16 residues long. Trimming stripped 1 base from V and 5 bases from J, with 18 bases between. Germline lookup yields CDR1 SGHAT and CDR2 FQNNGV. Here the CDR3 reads CASSLVSGRAGNEQYF. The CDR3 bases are TGTGCCAGCAGCTTAGTTAGTGGCAGGGCGGGGAACGAGCAGTACTTC.

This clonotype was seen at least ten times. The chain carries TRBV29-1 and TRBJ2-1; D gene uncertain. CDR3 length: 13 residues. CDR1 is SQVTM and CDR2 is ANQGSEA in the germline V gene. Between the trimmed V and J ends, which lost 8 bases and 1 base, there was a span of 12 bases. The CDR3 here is CSTLGGSYNEQFF. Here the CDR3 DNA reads TGCAGCACTTTGGGCGGTTCCTACAATGAGCAGTTCTTC.

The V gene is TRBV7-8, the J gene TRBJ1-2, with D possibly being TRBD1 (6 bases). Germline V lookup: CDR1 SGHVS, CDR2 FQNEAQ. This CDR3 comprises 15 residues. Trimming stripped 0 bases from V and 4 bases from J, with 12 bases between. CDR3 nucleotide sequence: TGTGCCAGCAGCTTAGCCCCACCCAGGGGCTATGGCTACACCTTC. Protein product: CASSLAPPRGYGYTF.

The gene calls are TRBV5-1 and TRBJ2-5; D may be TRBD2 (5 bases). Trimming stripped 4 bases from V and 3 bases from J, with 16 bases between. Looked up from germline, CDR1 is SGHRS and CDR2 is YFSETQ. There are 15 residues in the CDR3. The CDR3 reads CASSLNPTTKETQYF. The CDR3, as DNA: TGCGCCAGCAGCCTGAACCCGACTACAAAAGAGACCCAGTACTTC. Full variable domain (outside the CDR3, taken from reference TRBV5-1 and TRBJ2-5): KAGVTQTPRYLIKTRGQQVTLSCSPISGHRSVSWYQQTPGQGLQFLFEYFSETQRNKGNFPGRFSGRQFSNSRSEMNVSTLELGDSALYLCASSLNPTTKETQYFGPGTRLLVL.

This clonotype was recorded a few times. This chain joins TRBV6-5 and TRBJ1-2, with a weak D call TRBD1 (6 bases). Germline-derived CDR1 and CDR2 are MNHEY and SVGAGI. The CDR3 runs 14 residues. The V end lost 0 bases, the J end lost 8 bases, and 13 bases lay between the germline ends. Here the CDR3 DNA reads TGTGCCAGCAGTTACTCGTGGGGGGCGCGAGGCTACACCTTC. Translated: CASSYSWGARGYTF.

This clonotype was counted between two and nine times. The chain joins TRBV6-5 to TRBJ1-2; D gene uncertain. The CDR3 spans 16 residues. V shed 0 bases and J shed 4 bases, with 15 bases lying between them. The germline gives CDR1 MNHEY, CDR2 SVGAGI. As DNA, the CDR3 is TGTGCCAGCAGTTACTCGGGGATCCTAGCTGGCTATGGCTACACCTTC. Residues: CASSYSGILAGYGYTF.

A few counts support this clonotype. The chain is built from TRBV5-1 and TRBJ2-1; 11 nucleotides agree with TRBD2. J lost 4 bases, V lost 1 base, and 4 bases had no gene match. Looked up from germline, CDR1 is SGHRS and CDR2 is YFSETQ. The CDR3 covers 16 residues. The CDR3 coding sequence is TGCGCCAGCAGCTTGACTAGCGGGAGAGTGTACAATGAGCAGTTCTTC. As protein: CASSLTSGRVYNEQFF.

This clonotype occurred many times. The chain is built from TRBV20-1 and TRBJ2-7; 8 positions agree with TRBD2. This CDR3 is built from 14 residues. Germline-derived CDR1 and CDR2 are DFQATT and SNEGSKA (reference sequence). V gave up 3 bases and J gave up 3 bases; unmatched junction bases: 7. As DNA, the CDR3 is TGCAGTGCTAGCTCTTCCGGGAGGGGCTACGAGCAGTACTTC. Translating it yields CSASSSGRGYEQYF.

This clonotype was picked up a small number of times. CDR3 sequence reads: CASSIRDKNTEAFF. The CDR3 coding sequence is TGCGCCAGCAGCATCCGGGACAAGAACACTGAAGCTTTCTTT. The V call is TRBV5-1, the J call TRBJ1-1, with D possibly being TRBD1 (6 bases). This CDR3 comprises 14 residues. Germline-derived CDR1 and CDR2 are SGHRS and YFSETQ. The V gene lost 4 bases and the J gene lost 1 base, with 11 bases spanning the gap.

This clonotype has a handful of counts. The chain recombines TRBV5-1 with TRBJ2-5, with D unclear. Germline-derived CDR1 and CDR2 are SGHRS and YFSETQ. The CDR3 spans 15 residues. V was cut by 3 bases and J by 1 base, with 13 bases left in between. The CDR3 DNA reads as TGCGCCAGCAGCTCGGGCCAGATACTCCAAGAGACCCAGTACTTC. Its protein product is CASSSGQILQETQYF. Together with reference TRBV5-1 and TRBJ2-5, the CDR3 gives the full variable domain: KAGVTQTPRYLIKTRGQQVTLSCSPISGHRSVSWYQQTPGQGLQFLFEYFSETQRNKGNFPGRFSGRQFSNSRSEMNVSTLELGDSALYLCASSSGQILQETQYFGPGTRLLVL.

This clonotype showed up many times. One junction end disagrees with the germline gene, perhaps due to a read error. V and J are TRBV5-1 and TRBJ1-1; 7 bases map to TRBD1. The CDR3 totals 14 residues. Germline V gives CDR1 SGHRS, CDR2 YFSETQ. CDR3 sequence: CASSVDRVNTEAFF. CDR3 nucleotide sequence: TGTGCCAGCAGTGTCGACAGGGTGAACACTGAAGCTTTCTTT.

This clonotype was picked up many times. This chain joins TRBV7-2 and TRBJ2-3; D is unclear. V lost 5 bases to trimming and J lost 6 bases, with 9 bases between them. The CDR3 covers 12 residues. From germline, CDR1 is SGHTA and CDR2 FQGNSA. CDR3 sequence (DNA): TGTGCCAGCAGCCTTGCCTTGGATACGCAGTATTTT. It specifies CASSLALDTQYF.

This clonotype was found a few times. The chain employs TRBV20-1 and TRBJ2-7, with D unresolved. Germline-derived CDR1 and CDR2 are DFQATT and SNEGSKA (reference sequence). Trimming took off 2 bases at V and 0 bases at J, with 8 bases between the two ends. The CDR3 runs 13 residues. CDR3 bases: TGCAGTGCTAGACTGCGGCTCTCCTACGAGCAGTACTTC. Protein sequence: CSARLRLSYEQYF.

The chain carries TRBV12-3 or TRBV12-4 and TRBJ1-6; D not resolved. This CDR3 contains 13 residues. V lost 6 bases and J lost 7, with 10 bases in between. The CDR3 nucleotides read TGTGCCAGCAGGACGGGAGGAAATTCACCCCTCCACTTT. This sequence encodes CASRTGGNSPLHF.